This T cell receptor (beta chain) was profiled in a study of response to subunit inactivated influenza vaccine. The study's findings and limits: Each seasonal flu vaccination may recruit only limited new T cells, authors suggested.

The length of the CDR3 is 16 residues. TCRdb re-called the RT-PCR reads through MiXCR, storing one row per CDR3 protein. The data contain 250,000 to 350,000 distinct CDR3 sequences, about 20% of them singletons. Concerning this clonotype: Antigen: not known.

The sequence derives from a man aged 50-75 years who received an inactivated influenza vaccine. Here the sequenced sample was PBMCs from blood, taken about 20 months after vaccination. The chain employs TRBV12-2 and TRBJ1-4; the table's D call of TRBD1 was not tested on the DNA. TRBV12-2 is designated a pseudogene. CDR3 in amino acids: CASRHIKQGPNEKLFF. In nucleotides, the CDR3 is TGTGCAAGTCGGCACATAAAACAGGGTCCTAATGAAAAACTGTTTTTT.